The 26 T cell receptor beta chains given below trace back to one sample, sequenced in a study of vaccination and CD4 T cells after COVID-19. The Oncomine TCR Beta short-read assay was what sequenced the DNA obtained from cultured CD4+ T cells. MiXCR, applied by TCRdb to the PCR reads, yields one record per CDR3 protein. The data show about 18,000 distinct CDR3 sequences, with approximately 48% seen just once and 10% to 15% held by the top ten. These receptors have no known antigen. Time point given: late sampling 161 to 241 days after vaccination in a few convalescent patients. Treatment in this sample: roughly 10-day PBMC culture with coronavirus spike peptide pools or control peptides (ViraFEST assay). The starting material was CD4+ T cells from blood, cultured in vitro, obtained about 7 months after SARS-CoV-2 vaccination. The receptors derive from a human donor who had recovered from COVID-19.

V usage is TRBV6-1 and J usage is TRBJ2-7; 8 nucleotides match TRBD1. Trimming cost V 6 bases and J 2 bases; bases outside gene matches: 3. From germline, CDR1 is MNHNS and CDR2 SASEGT. CDR3 size: 13 residues. The CDR3 protein is CASSPGGPYEQYF. The CDR3 region has the DNA TGTGCCAGCAGCCCAGGGGGCCCCTACGAGCAGTACTTC.

The chain links TRBV7-8 to TRBJ2-7; D is undetermined. Per the germline V gene, CDR1 is SGHVS and CDR2 is FQNEAQ. This CDR3 is 16 amino acids long. Trimming pared 5 bases from V and 0 bases from J, leaving 17 bases between. The CDR3 nucleotides are TGTGCCAGCAGCCCGCGCCGGACGGTGAGCTCCTACGAGCAGTACTTC. Encoded protein: CASSPRRTVSSYEQYF.

The rearrangement joins TRBV15 to TRBJ1-5; D is possibly TRBD1 (5 bases). This CDR3 has 14 residues. In germline, CDR1 is LNHNV, CDR2 YYDKDF (reference sequence). Trimming took off 11 bases at V and 4 bases at J, with 18 bases between the two ends. In DNA, the CDR3 is TGTGCCGCTTCAAGGGACCCCGAAAATCAGCCCCAGCATTTT. This codes for CAASRDPENQPQHF. Looking up the rest from reference TRBV15 and TRBJ1-5 gives the full variable domain: DAMVIQNPRYQVTQFGKPVTLSCSQTLNHNVMYWYQQKSSQAPKLLFHYYDKDFNNEADTPDNFQSRRPNTSFCFLDIRSPGLGDTAMYLCAASRDPENQPQHFGDGTRLSIL.

V and J are TRBV6-5 and TRBJ1-5; D uncertain. The CDR3 is made up of 18 amino acids. The V end was cut by 2 bases, the J end by 5 bases, with 22 bases between. Germline-derived CDR1 and CDR2 are MNHEY and SVGAGI. CDR3 amino acids: CASSYKGSFKNDDQPQHF. In DNA form, the CDR3 reads TGTGCCAGCAGTTACAAGGGAAGCTTCAAAAATGATGATCAGCCCCAGCATTTT.

This clonotype was found a few times. The V gene is TRBV20-1, the J gene TRBJ1-2; D may be TRBD1 (5 bases). The length of the CDR3 is 10 residues. The germline gives CDR1 DFQATT, CDR2 SNEGSKA (reference sequence). V was trimmed by 4 bases and J by 6 bases, leaving 6 bases between them. CDR3 protein: CSATGNGYTF. As DNA, the CDR3 is TGCAGTGCTACAGGGAATGGCTACACCTTC.

In nucleotides, the CDR3 is TGTGCCAGCAGTTTCGGGGTCCCGTCCTATAATTCACCCCTCCACTTT. It codes for CASSFGVPSYNSPLHF. The chain uses TRBV28 and TRBJ1-6; D gene ambiguous. Germline CDR1 and CDR2: MDHEN and SYDVKM. Trimming cost V 3 bases and J 1 base, with 10 bases left between them. This CDR3 has 16 amino acids. Based on the CDR3 plus reference TRBV28 and TRBJ1-6, the full variable domain is DVKVTQSSRYLVKRTGEKVFLECVQDMDHENMFWYRQDPGLGLRLIYFSYDVKMKEKGDIPEGYSVSREKKERFSLILESASTNQTSMYLCASSFGVPSYNSPLHFGNGTRLTVT.

V and J are TRBV6-4 and TRBJ2-1; 11 positions match TRBD2. The germline CDR1 and CDR2 sequences are MRHNA and SNTAGT. The CDR3 sequence is 16 residues long. V dropped 6 bases and J dropped 0; count of bases not matched to a gene: 4. CDR3 loop: CASSRTSGSSYNEQFF. The CDR3 nucleotides are TGTGCCAGCAGCCGTACTAGCGGGAGCTCCTACAATGAGCAGTTCTTC.

This chain links TRBV5-1 with TRBJ2-5; 11 nucleotides line up with TRBD2. Germline trimming cut 5 bases from V and 4 bases from J; bases unmatched to any gene: 7. Germline V CDR1 and CDR2: SGHRS, YFSETQ. CDR3 length: 15 residues. CDR3: CASRNVAGGLETQYF. CDR3 sequence (DNA): TGCGCCAGCAGAAATGTAGCGGGGGGGTTAGAGACCCAGTACTTC.

The chain combines TRBV7-9 with TRBJ1-6; TRBD1 matches 7 bases. After removal of 5 bases from V and 7 bases from J, the junction contained 2 bases not matched to a gene. Germline V gene lookup returns CDR1 SEHNR and CDR2 FQNEAQ (reference sequence). The CDR3 length is 13 residues. CDR3 nucleotide sequence: TGTGCCAGCAGCCCACAGGGGAATTCACCCCTCCACTTT. Translated: CASSPQGNSPLHF.

This clonotype has more than one count but fewer than ten. The CDR3 sequence: CASSPPGGAAETQYF. The CDR3, as DNA: TGTGCCAGCAGCCCCCCTGGGGGAGCGGCCGAGACCCAGTACTTC. The chain combines TRBV7-7 with TRBJ2-5, with D perhaps TRBD1 or TRBD2 (5 bases each). Looked up from germline, CDR1 is SSHAT and CDR2 is FNYEAQ (reference sequence). The CDR3 runs 15 residues. Trimming took off 5 bases at V and 5 bases at J, with 18 bases between the two ends.

This rearrangement joins TRBV20-1 to TRBJ2-5; 10 bases are a match to TRBD1. Germline CDR1 DFQATT, CDR2 SNEGSKA (reference sequence). CDR3 length equals 15 residues. V shed 4 bases and J 5 bases; nucleotides not matched to a gene: 10. The CDR3, as DNA: TGCAGTGCTAAATACCGGGACAGGGGTTGGGAGACCCAGTACTTC. Translating it yields CSAKYRDRGWETQYF.

This clonotype was picked up a small number of times. The V call is TRBV11-3, the J call TRBJ1-1; the D is unclear. This CDR3 has 13 residues. Trimming pared 3 bases from V and 3 bases from J, leaving 8 bases between. Germline CDR1 SGHNT, CDR2 YENEEA. The CDR3 sequence is CASSFQVDTEAFF. CDR3 nucleotides: TGTGCCAGCAGCTTTCAGGTGGACACTGAAGCTTTCTTT.

V usage is TRBV2 and J usage is TRBJ1-5; 9 bases align to TRBD1. This CDR3 contains 14 residues. In germline, CDR1 is SNHLY, CDR2 FYNNEI. Trimming removed 6 bases from V and 5 bases from J; junction bases left unmatched: 5. DNA for the CDR3: TGTGCCAGCAGGGCCTGGACAGGGGATCAGCCCCAGCATTTT. It specifies CASRAWTGDQPQHF.

Only a few counts were recorded for this clonotype. The rearrangement links TRBV7-2 to TRBJ2-2, with 7 bases that match TRBD2. J lost 5 bases, V lost 6 bases, and 3 bases had no gene match. The V gene's germline CDR1 is SGHTA and CDR2 FQGNSA. CDR3 length: 13 amino acids. This CDR3 reads CASRSLATGELFF. The CDR3 DNA reads as TGTGCCAGCAGATCACTAGCGACCGGGGAGCTGTTTTTT.

In this sample, this clonotype turned up a few times. The V gene is TRBV6-1, the J gene TRBJ2-5; D possibly corresponds to TRBD1 (5 bases). Germline values: CDR1 MNHNS, CDR2 SASEGT. Trimming pared 4 bases from V and 3 bases from J, leaving 18 bases between. CDR3 length: 16 amino acids. The CDR3 protein is CASSVRQRADKETQYF. CDR3 nucleotides: TGTGCCAGCAGTGTCAGACAGAGAGCCGATAAAGAGACCCAGTACTTC.

This clonotype was picked up a small number of times. V gene TRBV20-1 combines with J gene TRBJ1-1; 9 nucleotides match TRBD1. CDR1 is DFQATT and CDR2 is SNEGSKA in the germline V gene (reference sequence). The CDR3 length is 15 residues. J was trimmed by 0 bases and V by 6 bases; bases with no gene match: 8. CDR3 loop: CSAITTGGLNTEAFF. DNA for the CDR3: TGCAGTGCCATAACGACAGGGGGTTTGAACACTGAAGCTTTCTTT.

The chain has TRBV7-2 and TRBJ2-7; tentatively, D is TRBD2 (7 bases). CDR1 and CDR2 from the germline V gene are SGHTA and FQGNSA. Trimming took 4 bases from V and 1 from J, leaving 17 bases between them. The CDR3 covers 16 residues. The CDR3 spells CASSSRGGEDSYEQYF. The CDR3 DNA reads TGTGCCAGCAGCTCACGAGGGGGGGAGGATTCCTACGAGCAGTACTTC.

This rearrangement joins TRBV6-1 to TRBJ2-1; D tentatively fits TRBD1 or TRBD2 (5 bases each). The germline CDR1 and CDR2 sequences are MNHNS and SASEGT. The CDR3 length is 15 residues. The V end lost 5 bases, the J end lost 5 bases, and 16 bases lay between the germline ends. This chain's CDR3 is CASSPLGPNDNEQFF. For the CDR3, the DNA is TGTGCCAGCAGTCCGCTGGGACCGAACGACAATGAGCAGTTCTTC.

This clonotype has only a few counts. V and J are TRBV6-1 and TRBJ1-5; D unclear. Per germline, CDR1 MNHNS and CDR2 SASEGT. V was trimmed by 6 bases and J by 0 bases, leaving 9 bases between them. This CDR3 is 14 amino acids long. This chain's CDR3 is CASRKLDSNQPQHF. CDR3 DNA sequence: TGTGCCAGCAGAAAGCTCGATAGCAATCAGCCCCAGCATTTT.

The chain joins TRBV27 to TRBJ1-2; D is undetermined. The length of the CDR3 is 13 residues. Germline V gene data show CDR1 as MNHEY and CDR2 as SMNVEV (reference sequence). Trimming pared 0 bases from V and 7 bases from J, leaving 9 bases between. CDR3 DNA sequence: TGTGCCAGCAGTTTATCGCCCCTCTGTGGCTACACCTTC. Translating gives CASSLSPLCGYTF.

The sample holds a few counts of this clonotype. The chain uses TRBV20-1 and TRBJ2-7; D is ambiguous. V was shortened by 7 bases and J by 0 bases, with 13 bases between the two germline ends. CDR1 and CDR2 from the germline V gene are DFQATT and SNEGSKA (reference sequence). CDR3 length equals 13 residues. The CDR3 DNA reads as TGCAGTGTTGAGGACGGAATCTCCTACGAGCAGTACTTC. Protein product: CSVEDGISYEQYF.

Only a few counts were recorded for this clonotype. The CDR3 DNA is TGTGCCAGCAGTGAGACAGGGAATAGCAATCAGCCCCAGCATTTT. This gives the protein CASSETGNSNQPQHF. The rearrangement joins TRBV6-1 to TRBJ1-5; 7 bases fit TRBD1. Germline V CDR1 and CDR2: MNHNS, SASEGT. The CDR3 is made up of 15 amino acids. V lost 3 bases to trimming and J lost 0 bases; unmatched junction nucleotides: 2.

This clonotype was detected only a few times. This chain links TRBV15 with TRBJ1-2; D call uncertain. Germline V lookup: CDR1 LNHNV, CDR2 YYDKDF (reference sequence). V lost 0 bases and J 2 bases, leaving 10 bases between the germline ends. This CDR3 spans 15 amino acids. The CDR3 is CATSRDSVGNYGYTF. DNA for the CDR3: TGTGCCACCAGCAGAGACTCAGTGGGGAACTATGGCTACACCTTC.

The rearrangement links TRBV4-1 to TRBJ2-3, with D unresolved. This CDR3 spans 13 amino acids. Germline CDR1 MGHRA, CDR2 YSYEKL. V shed 3 bases and J shed 5 bases, with 9 bases lying between them. DNA for the CDR3: TGCGCCAGCAGCCAGCCGGCAGGAGATACGCAGTATTTT. This codes for CASSQPAGDTQYF.

This clonotype has only a few counts. The chain has TRBV5-4 and TRBJ1-6, with a tentative D call TRBD1 (6 bases). V was trimmed by 3 bases and J by 8 bases, leaving 12 bases between them. From germline, CDR1 is SGHNT and CDR2 YYREEE (reference sequence). The CDR3 sequence is 14 residues long. The CDR3 bases are TGTGCCAGCAGCTCCCAGGGGATGGATTCACCCCTCCACTTT. Protein product: CASSSQGMDSPLHF.

This clonotype was seen more than once but under ten times. The chain has TRBV7-2 and TRBJ1-5; no definite D call. The CDR3 has 13 residues. Germline CDR1 reads SGHTA; CDR2 reads FQGNSA. Trimming took off 6 bases at V and 9 bases at J, with 15 bases between the two ends. The CDR3 sequence: CASRSRTDAPQHF. The CDR3 DNA reads as TGTGCCAGCAGAAGCCGGACTGATGCGCCCCAGCATTTT.